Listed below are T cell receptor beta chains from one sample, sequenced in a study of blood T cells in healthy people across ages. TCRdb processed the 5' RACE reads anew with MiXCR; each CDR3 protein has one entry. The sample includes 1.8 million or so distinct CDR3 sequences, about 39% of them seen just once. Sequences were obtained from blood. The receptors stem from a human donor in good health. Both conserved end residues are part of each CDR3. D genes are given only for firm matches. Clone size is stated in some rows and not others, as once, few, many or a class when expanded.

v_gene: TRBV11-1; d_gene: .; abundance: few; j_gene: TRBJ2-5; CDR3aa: CASSPGKGTQYF; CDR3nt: TGTGCCAGCAGCCCAGGGAAGGGGACCCAGTACTTC
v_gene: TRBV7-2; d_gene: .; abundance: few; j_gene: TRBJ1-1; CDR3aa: CASSPGGPEGRAFF; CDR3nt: TGTGCCAGCAGCCCAGGTGGCCCGGAGGGGAGAGCTTTCTTT
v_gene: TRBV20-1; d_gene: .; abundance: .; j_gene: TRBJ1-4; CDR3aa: CSARRRSGRGNEKLFF; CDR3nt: TGCAGTGCTAGAAGGCGATCGGGAAGGGGGAATGAAAAACTGTTTTTT
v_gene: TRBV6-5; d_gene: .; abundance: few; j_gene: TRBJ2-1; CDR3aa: CASSNVGEGLNNEQFF; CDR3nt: TGTGCCAGCAGCAACGTGGGAGAGGGACTCAACAATGAGCAGTTCTTC
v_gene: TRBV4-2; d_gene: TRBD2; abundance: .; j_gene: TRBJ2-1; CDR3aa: CASSLRLAGSYNEQFF; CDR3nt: TGTGCCAGCAGCCTCCGACTAGCGGGGTCCTACAATGAGCAGTTCTTC
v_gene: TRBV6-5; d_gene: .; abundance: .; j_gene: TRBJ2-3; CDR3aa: CASSYSTLSLVGIRGTDTQYF; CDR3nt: TGTGCCAGCAGTTACTCGACCCTGTCGCTAGTTGGGATAAGGGGCACAGATACGCAGTATTTT
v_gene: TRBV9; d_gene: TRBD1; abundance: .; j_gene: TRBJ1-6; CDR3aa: CASSVTGSESPLHF; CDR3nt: TGTGCCAGCAGCGTGACAGGGTCGGAGTCACCCCTCCACTTT
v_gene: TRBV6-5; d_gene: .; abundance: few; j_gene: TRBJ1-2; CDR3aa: CASSSAFYGYTF; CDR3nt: TGTGCCAGCAGTTCGGCTTTCTATGGCTACACCTTC
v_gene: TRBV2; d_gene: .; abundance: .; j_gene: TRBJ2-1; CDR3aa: CASGRDNNNEQFF; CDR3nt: TGTGCCAGCGGCCGGGACAACAACAATGAGCAGTTCTTC
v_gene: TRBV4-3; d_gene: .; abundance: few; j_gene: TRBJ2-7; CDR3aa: CASSQGLGGYEQYF; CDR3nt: TGCGCCAGCAGCCAAGGCTTAGGTGGCTACGAGCAGTACTTC
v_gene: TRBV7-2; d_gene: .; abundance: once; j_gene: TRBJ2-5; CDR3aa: CASSSQPTVGRETQYF; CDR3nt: TGTGCCAGCAGCTCCCAGCCGACAGTAGGCCGAGAGACCCAGTACTTC
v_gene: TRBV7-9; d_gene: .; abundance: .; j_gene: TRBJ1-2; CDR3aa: CASSLDRIEAGLDYGYTF; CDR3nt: TGTGCCAGCAGCTTAGATCGAATAGAAGCAGGGCTTGACTATGGCTACACCTTC
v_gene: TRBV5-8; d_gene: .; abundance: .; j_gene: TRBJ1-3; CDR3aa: CTSVGNTIYF; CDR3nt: TGTACCAGCGTTGGAAACACCATATATTTT
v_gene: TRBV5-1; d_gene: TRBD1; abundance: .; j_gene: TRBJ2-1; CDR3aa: CASSAGTGPYSEQFF; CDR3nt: TGCGCCAGCAGCGCCGGGACAGGGCCCTACAGTGAGCAGTTCTTC
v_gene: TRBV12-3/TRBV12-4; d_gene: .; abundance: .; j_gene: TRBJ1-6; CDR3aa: CASSFVEGSPLHF; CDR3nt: TGTGCCAGCAGTTTTGTTGAGGGATCACCCCTCCACTTT
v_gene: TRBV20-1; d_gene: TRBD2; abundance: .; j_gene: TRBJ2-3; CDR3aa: CSAGGLVAGSTDTQYF; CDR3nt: TGCAGTGCCGGGGGTTTGGTAGCGGGAAGCACAGATACGCAGTATTTT
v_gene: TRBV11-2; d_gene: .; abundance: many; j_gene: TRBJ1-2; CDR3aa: CASSFSPGDYGYTF; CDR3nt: TGTGCCAGCAGCTTTTCCCCTGGGGACTATGGCTACACCTTC
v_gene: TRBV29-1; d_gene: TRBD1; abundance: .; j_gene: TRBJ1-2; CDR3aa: CGVDHGGQGFYGYTF; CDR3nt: TGCGGCGTTGACCACGGGGGACAGGGCTTCTATGGCTACACCTTC
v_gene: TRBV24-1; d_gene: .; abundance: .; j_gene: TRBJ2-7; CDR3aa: CATSGRCDSYEQYF; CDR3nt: TGTGCCACCAGTGGCAGGTGTGACTCCTACGAGCAGTACTTC
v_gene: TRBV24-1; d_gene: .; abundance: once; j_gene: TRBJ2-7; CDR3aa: CATSDTIPRDGSSYEQYF; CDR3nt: TGTGCCACCAGTGATACTATTCCCAGGGATGGGAGCTCCTACGAGCAGTACTTC
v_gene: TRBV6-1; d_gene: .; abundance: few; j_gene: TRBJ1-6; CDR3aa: CASREGLASSPLHF; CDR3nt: TGTGCCAGCAGGGAGGGTCTTGCTAGTTCACCCCTCCACTTT
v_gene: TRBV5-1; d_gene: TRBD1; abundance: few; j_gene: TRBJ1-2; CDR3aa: CASSWDRGGYGYTF; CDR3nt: TGTGCCAGCAGCTGGGACAGGGGGGGCTATGGCTACACCTTC
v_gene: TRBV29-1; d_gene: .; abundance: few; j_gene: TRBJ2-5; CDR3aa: CSVDVFGGGGETQYF; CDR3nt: TGCAGCGTTGACGTATTCGGTGGTGGTGGAGAGACCCAGTACTTC
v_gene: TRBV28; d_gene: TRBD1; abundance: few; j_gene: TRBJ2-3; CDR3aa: CASSSPPTGTDTQYF; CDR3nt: TGTGCCAGCAGTTCCCCTCCGACAGGGACGGATACGCAGTATTTT
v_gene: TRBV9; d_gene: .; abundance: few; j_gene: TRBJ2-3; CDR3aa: CASSVGDQVFTDTQYF; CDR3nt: TGTGCCAGCAGCGTAGGGGACCAAGTATTCACAGATACGCAGTATTTT
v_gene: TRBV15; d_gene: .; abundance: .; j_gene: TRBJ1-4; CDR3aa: CATSRQVYEKLFF; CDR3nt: TGTGCCACCAGCAGACAGGTTTATGAAAAACTGTTTTTT
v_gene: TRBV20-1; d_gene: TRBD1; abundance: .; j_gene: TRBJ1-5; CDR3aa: CSARDRDRGLDQPQHF; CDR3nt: TGCAGTGCTAGAGATAGGGACAGGGGACTGGATCAGCCCCAGCATTTT
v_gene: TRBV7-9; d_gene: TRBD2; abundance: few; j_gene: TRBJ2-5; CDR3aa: CASSRRGTSGGQGTQYF; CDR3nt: TGTGCCAGCAGCAGACGGGGGACTAGCGGGGGGCAAGGGACCCAGTACTTC
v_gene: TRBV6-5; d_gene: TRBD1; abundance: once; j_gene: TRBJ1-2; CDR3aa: CASSYVDRGQGGYTF; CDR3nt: TGTGCCAGCAGTTACGTGGACAGGGGGCAAGGGGGCTACACCTTC
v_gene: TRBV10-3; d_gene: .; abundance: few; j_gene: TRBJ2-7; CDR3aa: CAISESGRDYEQYF; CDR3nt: TGTGCCATCAGTGAGTCGGGCAGGGACTACGAGCAGTACTTC
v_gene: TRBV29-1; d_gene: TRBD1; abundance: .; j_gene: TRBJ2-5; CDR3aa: CSVEELRGPKETQYF; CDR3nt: TGCAGCGTTGAAGAATTGAGGGGGCCCAAAGAGACCCAGTACTTC
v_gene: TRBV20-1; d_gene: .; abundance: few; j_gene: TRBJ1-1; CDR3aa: CSATISTGRTEAFF; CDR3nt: TGCAGTGCTACCATATCGACAGGACGAACTGAAGCTTTCTTT
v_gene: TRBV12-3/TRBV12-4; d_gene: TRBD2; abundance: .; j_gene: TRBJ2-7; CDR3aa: CASSFGGFCEQYF; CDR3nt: TGTGCCAGCAGTTTCGGGGGGTTCTGCGAGCAGTACTTC
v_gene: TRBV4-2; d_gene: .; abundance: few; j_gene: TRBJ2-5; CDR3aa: CASSQGSRRPEETQYF; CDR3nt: TGTGCCAGCAGCCAAGGGTCGAGGAGGCCTGAAGAGACCCAGTACTTC
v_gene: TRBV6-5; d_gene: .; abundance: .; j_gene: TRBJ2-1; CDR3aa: CASSWTAFSYNEQFF; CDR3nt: TGTGCCAGCAGTTGGACAGCATTCTCCTACAATGAGCAGTTCTTC
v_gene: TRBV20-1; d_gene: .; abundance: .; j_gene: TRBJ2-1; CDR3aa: CSAFTGTGGNEQFF; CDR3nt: TGCAGTGCCTTTACCGGGACTGGGGGCAATGAGCAGTTCTTC
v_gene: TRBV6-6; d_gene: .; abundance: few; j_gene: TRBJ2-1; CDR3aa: CASTPDSPYNEQFF; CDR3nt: TGTGCCAGCACCCCGGACAGCCCATACAATGAGCAGTTCTTC
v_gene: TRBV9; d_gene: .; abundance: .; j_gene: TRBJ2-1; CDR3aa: CASSVTGEYNEQFF; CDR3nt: TGTGCCAGCAGCGTAACGGGGGAGTACAATGAGCAGTTCTTC
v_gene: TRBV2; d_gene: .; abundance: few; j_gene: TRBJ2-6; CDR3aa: CASSPTRWSGANVLTF; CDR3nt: TGTGCCAGCAGTCCTACCCGGTGGTCTGGGGCCAACGTCCTGACTTTC
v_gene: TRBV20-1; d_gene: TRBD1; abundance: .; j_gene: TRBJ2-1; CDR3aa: CSARDPRTGPYNEQFF; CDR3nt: TGCAGTGCTAGAGATCCGAGGACAGGGCCCTACAATGAGCAGTTCTTC
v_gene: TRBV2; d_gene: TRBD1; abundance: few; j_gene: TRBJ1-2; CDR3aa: CASSNRGLNYGYTF; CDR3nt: TGTGCCAGCAGTAACAGGGGGCTCAACTATGGCTACACCTTC
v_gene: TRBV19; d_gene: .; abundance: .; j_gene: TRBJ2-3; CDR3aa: CASSITGTFTDTQYF; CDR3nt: TGTGCCAGTAGTATCACAGGGACTTTCACAGATACGCAGTATTTT
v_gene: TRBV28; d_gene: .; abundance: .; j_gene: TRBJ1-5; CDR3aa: CASSFSRSNQPQHF; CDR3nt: TGTGCCAGCAGTTTTTCCAGGTCTAATCAGCCCCAGCATTTT
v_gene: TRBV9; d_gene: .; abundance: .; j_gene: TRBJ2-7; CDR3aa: CASSVGLAETYEQYF; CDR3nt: TGTGCCAGCAGCGTAGGTTTAGCGGAAACCTACGAGCAGTACTTC
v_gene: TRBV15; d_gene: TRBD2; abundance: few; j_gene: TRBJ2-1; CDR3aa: CATSQSGGWFYEQFF; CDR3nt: TGTGCCACCAGCCAAAGCGGGGGGTGGTTCTATGAGCAGTTCTTC
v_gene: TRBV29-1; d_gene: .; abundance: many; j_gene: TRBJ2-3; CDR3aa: CSVYRRFTDTQYF; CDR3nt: TGCAGCGTTTACAGGAGGTTTACAGATACGCAGTATTTT
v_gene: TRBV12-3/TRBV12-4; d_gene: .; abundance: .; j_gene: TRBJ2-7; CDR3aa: CASRDRGRDYEQYF; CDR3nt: TGTGCCAGCCGAGATCGGGGCAGGGATTACGAGCAGTACTTC
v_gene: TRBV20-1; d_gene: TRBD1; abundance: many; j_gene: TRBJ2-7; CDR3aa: CSARDGTVASYEQYF; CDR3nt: TGCAGTGCTAGAGATGGGACAGTAGCCTCCTACGAGCAGTACTTC
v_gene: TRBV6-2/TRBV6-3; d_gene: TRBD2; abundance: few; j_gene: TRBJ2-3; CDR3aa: CASSYPGLAEDTQYF; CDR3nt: TGTGCCAGCAGTTATCCGGGACTAGCAGAAGATACGCAGTATTTT
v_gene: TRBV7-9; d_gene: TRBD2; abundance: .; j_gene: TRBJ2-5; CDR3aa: CASSLASSGRRETQYF; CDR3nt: TGTGCCAGCAGCTTAGCGTCTAGCGGGAGGAGAGAGACCCAGTACTTC
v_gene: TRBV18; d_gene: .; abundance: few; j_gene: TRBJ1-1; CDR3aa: CASSPVITKGTEAFF; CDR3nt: TGTGCCAGCTCACCGGTGATTACCAAGGGCACTGAAGCTTTCTTT
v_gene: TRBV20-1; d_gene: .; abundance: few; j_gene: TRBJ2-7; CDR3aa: CSARTLNEQYF; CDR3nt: TGCAGTGCTAGGACCCTCAACGAGCAGTACTTC
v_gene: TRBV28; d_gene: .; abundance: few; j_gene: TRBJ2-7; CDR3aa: CASSLDRRGAIVEQYF; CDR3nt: TGTGCCAGCAGTTTGGACAGACGGGGGGCAATTGTCGAGCAGTACTTC